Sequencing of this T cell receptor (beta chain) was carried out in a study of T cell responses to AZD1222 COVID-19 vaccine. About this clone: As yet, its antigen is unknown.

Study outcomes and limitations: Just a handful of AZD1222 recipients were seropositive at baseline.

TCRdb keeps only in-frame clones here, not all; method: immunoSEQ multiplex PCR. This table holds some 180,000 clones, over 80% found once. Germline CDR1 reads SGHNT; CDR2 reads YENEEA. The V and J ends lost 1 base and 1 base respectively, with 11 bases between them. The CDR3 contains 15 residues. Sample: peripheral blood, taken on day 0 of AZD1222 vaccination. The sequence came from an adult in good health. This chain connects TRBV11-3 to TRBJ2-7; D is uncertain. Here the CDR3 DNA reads TGTGCCAGCAGCTTAGGGCCCGACTCGTCCTACGAGCAGTACTTC. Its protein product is CASSLGPDSSYEQYF.